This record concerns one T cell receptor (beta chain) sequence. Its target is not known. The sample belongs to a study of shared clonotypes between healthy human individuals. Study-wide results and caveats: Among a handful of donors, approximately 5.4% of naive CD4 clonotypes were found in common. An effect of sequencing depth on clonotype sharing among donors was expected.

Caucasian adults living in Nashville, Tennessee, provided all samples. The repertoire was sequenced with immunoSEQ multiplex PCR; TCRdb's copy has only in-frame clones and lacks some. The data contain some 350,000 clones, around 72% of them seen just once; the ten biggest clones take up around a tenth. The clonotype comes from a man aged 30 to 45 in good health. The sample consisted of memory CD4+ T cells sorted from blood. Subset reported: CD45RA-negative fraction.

The CDR3, as DNA: TGTGCCAGCAGTCCTGACAGGTCAGAGACCCAGTACTTC. Amino acid sequence: CASSPDRSETQYF. The rearrangement uses TRBV7-7 and TRBJ2-5, with D perhaps TRBD1 (6 bases). V was cut by 6 bases and J by 4 bases, with 12 bases left in between. Germline-derived CDR1 and CDR2 are SSHAT and FNYEAQ (reference sequence). The CDR3 has 13 amino acids.